The clone carrying this T cell receptor (beta chain) was seen a few times. TCRdb analysed the RACE reads with MiXCR anew, one entry per CDR3 protein. The sample shows tens of thousands of distinct CDR3 sequences, around 10% of them seen only once. These data are taken from a study of human T cells and chemical hapten exposure. In the study overall: Slight differences in pooled library volume were the main source of varying TCR yields across samples.

Germline-derived CDR1 and CDR2 are MNHEY and SVGEGT. V was pared by 2 bases and J by 4 bases, with 11 bases between. The CDR3 covers 14 residues. Specified time point: patch test 2, 6 weeks after DPC sensitization. Treatment indicated: therapeutic diphenylcyclopropenone sensitization with weekly scalp DPC. Each donor was an alopecia patient between 18 and 70 years of age who qualified for DPC. The receptor comes from a man younger than 35 with alopecia areata. Some clones in this sample may be carry-over from other donors' samples. The material was whole blood, obtained in connection with sensitization to the hapten diphenylcyclopropenone (DPC). The rearrangement uses TRBV6-2 or TRBV6-3 and TRBJ1-1; D is ambiguous. The CDR3 sequence: CASSYIGSGTEAFF. The CDR3 DNA follows: TGTGCCAGCAGTTACATCGGATCGGGCACTGAAGCTTTCTTT.